Listed below are T cell receptor beta chains from one sample, sequenced in a study of T cell repertoires in cytomegalovirus infection. Using its own MiXCR run on the reads, TCRdb lists one record per CDR3 protein. The table shows hundreds of thousands of distinct CDR3 sequences, with 35% to 40% occurring only once. Sequenced material: PBMCs. The receptors shown here come from a human donor in good health (CMV status not recorded). Some clones in this sample may be carry-over from other donors' samples. Both conserved end residues are part of each CDR3. A D gene is named only where the DNA matches it firmly. Rows may omit the clone size; those that give it use once, few, many or a size class.

>NA|TRBJ2-2|NA|TRBV24-1
CATTGTPNTGELFF
TGTGCCACCACCGGGACTCCGAACACCGGGGAGCTGTTTTTT
>NA|TRBJ2-7|few|TRBV28
CASSSGGGQAYEQYF
TGTGCCAGCAGCTCAGGCGGGGGACAAGCCTACGAGCAGTACTTC
>NA|TRBJ1-1|NA|TRBV19
CASSIPGDTEAFF
TGTGCCAGTAGTATCCCGGGGGACACTGAAGCTTTCTTT
>NA|TRBJ1-1|NA|TRBV19
CASSIIGGNTEAFF
TGTGCCAGTAGTATAATAGGGGGGAACACTGAAGCTTTCTTT
>NA|TRBJ2-7|many|TRBV7-6
CASSWGDSGSYEQYF
TGTGCCAGCAGCTGGGGAGATTCAGGATCCTACGAGCAGTACTTC
>NA|TRBJ2-1|NA|TRBV7-2
CASGGWGLYNEQFF
TGTGCCAGCGGGGGGTGGGGCTTGTACAATGAGCAGTTCTTC
>NA|TRBJ2-1|NA|TRBV7-4
CASSPQGRYNEQFF
TGTGCCAGCAGCCCCCAGGGCCGTTACAATGAGCAGTTCTTC
>NA|TRBJ2-3|many|TRBV7-2
CASTRALSTDTQYF
TGTGCCAGCACCCGAGCCCTGAGCACAGATACGCAGTATTTT
>NA|TRBJ2-7|NA|TRBV12-3/TRBV12-4
CASSLIGSREQDF
TGTGCCAGCAGTTTAATCGGAAGCCGTGAGCAGGACTTC
>NA|TRBJ1-2|few|TRBV6-4
CASSDRSGSPYGYTF
TGTGCCAGCAGTGACCGGTCAGGATCCCCCTATGGCTACACCTTC
>TRBD2|TRBJ2-7|NA|TRBV7-8
CASSPGGVRPSYEQYF
TGTGCCAGCAGTCCCGGGGGGGTCAGACCCTCCTACGAGCAGTACTTC
>NA|TRBJ1-3|few|TRBV11-3
CASSLAWGSGNTIYF
TGTGCCAGCAGCTTAGCTTGGGGCTCTGGAAACACCATATATTTT
>TRBD2|TRBJ2-3|NA|TRBV10-3
CAIREGTSGSSDTQYF
TGTGCCATCAGGGAGGGGACTAGCGGGAGTTCAGATACGCAGTATTTT
>TRBD2|TRBJ2-1|NA|TRBV6-1
CASSGGLAYNEQFF
TGTGCCAGCAGTGGGGGACTAGCCTACAATGAGCAGTTCTTC
>NA|TRBJ1-5|few|TRBV7-2
CASSLVAVGSLWPQHF
TGTGCCAGCAGCTTAGTGGCGGTAGGCAGCCTTTGGCCCCAGCATTTT
>NA|TRBJ2-7|NA|TRBV27
CASSLGRPALYEQYF
TGTGCCAGCAGTTTAGGCCGGCCAGCGCTTTACGAGCAGTACTTC
>TRBD2|TRBJ2-1|NA|TRBV7-9
CASSLLASGRLAVQVF
TGTGCCAGCAGCTTATTGGCTAGCGGGAGATTAGCCGTTCAAGTCTTC
>NA|TRBJ2-7|few|TRBV13
CASSPRTGHYEQYF
TGTGCCAGCAGCCCCCGGACTGGGCACTACGAGCAGTACTTC
>TRBD1|TRBJ2-3|few|TRBV27
CASSLVNRGHDTQYF
TGTGCCAGCAGTCTGGTTAACAGGGGGCACGATACGCAGTATTTT
>TRBD2|TRBJ2-3|few|TRBV6-2/TRBV6-3
CASSATVAGGRTDTQYF
TGTGCCAGCAGTGCCACAGTAGCGGGGGGACGCACAGATACGCAGTATTTT
>NA|TRBJ2-3|few|TRBV6-6
CASSYYRGLGADTQYF
TGTGCCAGCAGTTACTACCGGGGTCTCGGTGCGGATACGCAGTATTTT
>NA|TRBJ1-6|NA|TRBV20-1
CSARGGQGLSPLHF
TGCAGTGCTAGAGGGGGGCAGGGATTGTCACCCCTCCACTTT
>TRBD2|TRBJ2-1|few|TRBV19
CASRRLAGGSYNEQFF
TGTGCCAGTAGGCGACTAGCGGGAGGATCCTACAATGAGCAGTTCTTC
>TRBD1|TRBJ1-1|NA|TRBV5-1
CASSLGTGPNTEAFF
TGCGCCAGCAGCTTGGGGACAGGGCCGAACACTGAAGCTTTCTTT
>TRBD1|TRBJ2-7|few|TRBV12-3/TRBV12-4
CASSDGTGISYEQYF
TGTGCCAGCAGCGACGGGACAGGGATATCCTACGAGCAGTACTTC
>NA|TRBJ2-3|many|TRBV7-9
CASSLVGSTDTQYF
TGTGCCAGCAGCTTAGTCGGTAGCACAGATACGCAGTATTTT
>TRBD1|TRBJ2-2|few|TRBV6-6
CASSYSATGARDGTGELFF
TGTGCCAGCAGTTACTCTGCGACAGGGGCTAGGGACGGCACCGGGGAGCTGTTTTTT
>NA|TRBJ2-3|many|TRBV4-1
CASSLRNPSRAEGTDTQYF
TGCGCCAGCAGCCTACGCAACCCCTCCAGGGCAGAGGGCACAGATACGCAGTATTTT
>NA|TRBJ2-7|NA|TRBV7-2
CASRLFGNEQYF
TGTGCCAGCCGGCTTTTTGGTAACGAGCAGTACTTC
>NA|TRBJ2-7|NA|TRBV2
CASSGVESSYEQYF
TGTGCCAGCAGTGGAGTGGAAAGCTCCTACGAGCAGTACTTC
>TRBD1|TRBJ1-2|few|TRBV19
CASRSRQGSYGYTF
TGTGCCAGTCGATCCCGACAGGGGAGCTATGGCTACACCTTC
>NA|TRBJ2-3|few|TRBV24-1
CATSYKQVFPDTQYF
TGTGCCACCAGTTATAAACAGGTCTTTCCAGATACGCAGTATTTT